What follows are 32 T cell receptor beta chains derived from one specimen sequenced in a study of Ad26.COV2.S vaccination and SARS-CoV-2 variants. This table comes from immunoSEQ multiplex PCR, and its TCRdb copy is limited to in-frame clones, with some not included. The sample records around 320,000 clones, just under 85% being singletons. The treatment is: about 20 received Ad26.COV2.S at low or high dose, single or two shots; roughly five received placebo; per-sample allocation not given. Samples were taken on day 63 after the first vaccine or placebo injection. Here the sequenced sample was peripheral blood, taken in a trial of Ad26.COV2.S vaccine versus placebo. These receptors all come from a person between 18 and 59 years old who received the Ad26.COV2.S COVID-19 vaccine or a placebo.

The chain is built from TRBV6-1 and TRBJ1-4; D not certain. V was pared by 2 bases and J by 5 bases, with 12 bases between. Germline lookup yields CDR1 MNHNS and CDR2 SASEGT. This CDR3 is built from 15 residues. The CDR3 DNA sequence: TGTGCCAGCAGTGAATCTCGCTCCGGGAATGAAAAACTGTTTTTT. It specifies CASSESRSGNEKLFF.

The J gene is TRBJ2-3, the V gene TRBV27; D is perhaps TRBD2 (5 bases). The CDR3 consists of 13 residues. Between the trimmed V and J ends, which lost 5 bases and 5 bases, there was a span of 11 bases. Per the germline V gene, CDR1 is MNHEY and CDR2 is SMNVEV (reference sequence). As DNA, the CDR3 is TGTGCCAGCAGTCCGGACTTAGGAGATACGCAGTATTTT. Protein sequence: CASSPDLGDTQYF.

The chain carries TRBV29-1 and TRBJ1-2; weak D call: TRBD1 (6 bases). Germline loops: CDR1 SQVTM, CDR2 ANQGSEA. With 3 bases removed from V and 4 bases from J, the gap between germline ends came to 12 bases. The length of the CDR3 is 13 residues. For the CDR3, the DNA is TGCAGCGTTGACCCACAGGGAGGCTATGGCTACACCTTC. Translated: CSVDPQGGYGYTF.

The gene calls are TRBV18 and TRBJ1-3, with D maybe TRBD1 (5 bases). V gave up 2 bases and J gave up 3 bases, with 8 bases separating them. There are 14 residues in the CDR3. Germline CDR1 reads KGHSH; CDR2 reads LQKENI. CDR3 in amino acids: CASSPKQDGNTIYF. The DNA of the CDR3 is TGTGCCAGCTCACCAAAACAGGATGGAAACACCATATATTTT.

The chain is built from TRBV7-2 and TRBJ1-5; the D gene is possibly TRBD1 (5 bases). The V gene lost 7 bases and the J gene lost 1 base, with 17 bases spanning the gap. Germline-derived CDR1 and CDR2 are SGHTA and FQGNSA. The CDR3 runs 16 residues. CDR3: CASTITGGWSNQPQHF. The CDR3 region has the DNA TGTGCCAGCACCATAACCGGGGGGTGGAGCAATCAGCCCCAGCATTTT.

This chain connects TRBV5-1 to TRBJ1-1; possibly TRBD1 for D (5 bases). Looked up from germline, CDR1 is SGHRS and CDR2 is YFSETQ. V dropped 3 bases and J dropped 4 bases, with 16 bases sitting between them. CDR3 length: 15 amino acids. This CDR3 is CASSWGDGEITEAFF. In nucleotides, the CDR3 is TGCGCCAGCAGCTGGGGGGACGGGGAAATCACTGAAGCTTTCTTT.

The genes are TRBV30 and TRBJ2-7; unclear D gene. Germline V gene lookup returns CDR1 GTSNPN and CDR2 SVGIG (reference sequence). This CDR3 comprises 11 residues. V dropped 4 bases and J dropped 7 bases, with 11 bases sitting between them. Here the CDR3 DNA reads TGTGCCTGGAAGGTTGCGGCAGAGCAGTACTTC. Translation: CAWKVAAEQYF.

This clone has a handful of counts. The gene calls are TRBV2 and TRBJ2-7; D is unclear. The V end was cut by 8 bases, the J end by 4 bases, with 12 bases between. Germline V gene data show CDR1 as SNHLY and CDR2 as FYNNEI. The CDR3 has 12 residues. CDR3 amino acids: CASAPHSYEQYF. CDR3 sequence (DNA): TGTGCCAGCGCCCCCCACAGTTACGAGCAGTACTTC.

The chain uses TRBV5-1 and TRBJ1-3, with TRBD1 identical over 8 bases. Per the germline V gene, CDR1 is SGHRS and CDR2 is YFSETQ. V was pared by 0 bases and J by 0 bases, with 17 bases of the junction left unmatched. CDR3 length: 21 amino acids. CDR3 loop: CASSLALRGTGGASSGNTIYF. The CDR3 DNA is TGCGCCAGCAGCTTGGCCCTCCGTGGGACAGGTGGCGCTTCCTCTGGAAACACCATATATTTT.

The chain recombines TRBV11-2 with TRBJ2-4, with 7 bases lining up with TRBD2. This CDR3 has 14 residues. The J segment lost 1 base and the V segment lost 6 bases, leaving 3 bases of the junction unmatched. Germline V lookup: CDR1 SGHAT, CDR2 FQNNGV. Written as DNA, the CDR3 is TGTGCCAGCAGTCATAGCGGGGCCAAAAACATTCAGTACTTC. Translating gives CASSHSGAKNIQYF.

The CDR3, as DNA: TGTGCCAGCAGCGTAGCGGCTGCGCGGGGGGGCCAAGGTGAGCAGTTCTTC. It translates to CASSVAAARGGQGEQFF. The chain links TRBV9 to TRBJ2-1, with 9 bases lining up with TRBD2. CDR1 is SGDLS, CDR2 YYNGEE, per germline. CDR3 size: 17 residues. The junction had 13 bases not matched to a gene; V was cut back by 0 bases and J by 9 bases. Drawing the rest from reference TRBV9 and TRBJ2-1, the complete variable domain is DSGVTQTPKHLITATGQRVTLRCSPRSGDLSVYWYQQSLDQGLQFLIQYYNGEERAKGNILERFSAQQFPDLHSELNLSSLELGDSALYFCASSVAAARGGQGEQFFGPGTRLTVL.

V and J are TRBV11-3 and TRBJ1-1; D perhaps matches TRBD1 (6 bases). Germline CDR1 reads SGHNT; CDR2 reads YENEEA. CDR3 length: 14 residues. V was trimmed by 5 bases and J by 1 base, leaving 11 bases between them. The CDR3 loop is CASSIYRENTEAFF. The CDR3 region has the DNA TGTGCCAGCAGCATCTACAGGGAGAACACTGAAGCTTTCTTT.

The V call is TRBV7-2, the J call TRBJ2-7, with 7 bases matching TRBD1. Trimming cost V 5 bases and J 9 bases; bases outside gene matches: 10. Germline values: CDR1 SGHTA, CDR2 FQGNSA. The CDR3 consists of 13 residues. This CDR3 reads CASSLSRGRGQYF. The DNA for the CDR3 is TGTGCCAGCAGCCTGTCTAGGGGGCGAGGGCAGTACTTC. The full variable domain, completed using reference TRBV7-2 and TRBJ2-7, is GAGVSQSPSNKVTEKGKDVELRCDPISGHTALYWYRQSLGQGLEFLIYFQGNSAPDKSGLPSDRFSAERTGGSVSTLTIQRTQQEDSAVYLCASSLSRGRGQYFGPGTRLTVT.

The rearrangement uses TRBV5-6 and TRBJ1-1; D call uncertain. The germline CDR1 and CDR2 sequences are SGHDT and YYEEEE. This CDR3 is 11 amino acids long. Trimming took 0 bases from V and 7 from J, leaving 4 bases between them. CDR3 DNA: TGTGCCAGCAGCTTGGTGGGTGAAGCTTTCTTT. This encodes CASSLVGEAFF.

For the CDR3, the DNA is TGCGCCAGCAGCTTGGGAGGTAATCAAGAGACCCAGTACTTC. As protein: CASSLGGNQETQYF. The gene calls are TRBV5-1 and TRBJ2-5; D not certain. V lost 0 bases and J 2 bases, leaving 8 bases between the germline ends. Germline CDR1 reads SGHRS; CDR2 reads YFSETQ. The CDR3 length is 14 residues.

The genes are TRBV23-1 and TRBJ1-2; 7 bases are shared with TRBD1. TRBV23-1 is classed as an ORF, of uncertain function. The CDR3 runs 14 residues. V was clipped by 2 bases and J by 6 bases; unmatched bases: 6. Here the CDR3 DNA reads TGCGCCAGCAGTCAACCTGACAGGGAGGATGGCTACACCTTC. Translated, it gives CASSQPDREDGYTF.

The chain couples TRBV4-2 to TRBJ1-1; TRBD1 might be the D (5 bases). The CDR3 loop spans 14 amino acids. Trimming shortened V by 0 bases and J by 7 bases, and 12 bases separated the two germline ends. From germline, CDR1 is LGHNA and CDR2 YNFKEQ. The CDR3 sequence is CASSQEPGEVEAFF. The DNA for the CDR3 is TGTGCCAGCAGCCAAGAACCGGGGGAGGTTGAAGCTTTCTTT.

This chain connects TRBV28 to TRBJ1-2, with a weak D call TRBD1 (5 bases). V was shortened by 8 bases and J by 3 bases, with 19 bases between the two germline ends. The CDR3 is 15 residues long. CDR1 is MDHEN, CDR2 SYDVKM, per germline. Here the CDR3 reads CASFLGGSADYGYTF. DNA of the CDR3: TGTGCCAGCTTTCTGGGGGGGTCGGCAGACTATGGCTACACCTTC.

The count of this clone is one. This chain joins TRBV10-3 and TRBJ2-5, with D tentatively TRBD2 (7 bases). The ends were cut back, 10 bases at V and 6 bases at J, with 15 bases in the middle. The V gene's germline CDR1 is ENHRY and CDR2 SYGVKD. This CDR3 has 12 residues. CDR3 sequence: CATGGPVKTQYF. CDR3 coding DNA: TGTGCCACCGGGGGGCCGGTAAAGACCCAGTACTTC.

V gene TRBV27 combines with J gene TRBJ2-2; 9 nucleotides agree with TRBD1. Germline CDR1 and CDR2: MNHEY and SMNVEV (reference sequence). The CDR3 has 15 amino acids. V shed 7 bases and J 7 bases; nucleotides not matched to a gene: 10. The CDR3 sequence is CASTDRGRLHGELFF. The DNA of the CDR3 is TGTGCCAGCACAGACAGGGGGAGGCTCCACGGGGAGCTGTTTTTT.

The CDR3 DNA reads TGCAGTGCTAGTGAATTTAGGACAGGGGAGACTGAAAAACTGTTTTTT. Translation gives CSASEFRTGETEKLFF. The rearrangement uses TRBV20-1 and TRBJ1-4; 9 nucleotides agree with TRBD1. Germline trimming cut 3 bases from V and 7 bases from J; bases unmatched to any gene: 12. Germline assignment: CDR1 DFQATT and CDR2 SNEGSKA (reference sequence). This CDR3 is built from 16 residues.

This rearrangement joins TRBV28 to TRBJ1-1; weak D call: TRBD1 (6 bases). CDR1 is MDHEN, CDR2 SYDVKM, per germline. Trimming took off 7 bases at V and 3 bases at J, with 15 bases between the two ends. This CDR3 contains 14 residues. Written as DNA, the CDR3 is TGTGCCAGCATCAGAGGGGGGGCGCACACTGAAGCTTTCTTT. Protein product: CASIRGGAHTEAFF.

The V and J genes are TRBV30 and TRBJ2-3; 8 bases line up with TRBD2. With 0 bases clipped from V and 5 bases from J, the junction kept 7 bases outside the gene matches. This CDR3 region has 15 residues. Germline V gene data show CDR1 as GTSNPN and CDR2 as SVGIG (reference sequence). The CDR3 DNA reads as TGTGCCTGGAGTGTGAAAATAGCGGGGAGAGATACGCAGTATTTT. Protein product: CAWSVKIAGRDTQYF.

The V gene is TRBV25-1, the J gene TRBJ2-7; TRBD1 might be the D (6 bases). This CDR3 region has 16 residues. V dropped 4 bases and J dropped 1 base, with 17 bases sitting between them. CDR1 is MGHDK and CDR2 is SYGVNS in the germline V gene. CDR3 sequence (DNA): TGTGCCAGCAGTGTGGGACACGGGATCGGTTCCTACGAGCAGTACTTC. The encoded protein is CASSVGHGIGSYEQYF.

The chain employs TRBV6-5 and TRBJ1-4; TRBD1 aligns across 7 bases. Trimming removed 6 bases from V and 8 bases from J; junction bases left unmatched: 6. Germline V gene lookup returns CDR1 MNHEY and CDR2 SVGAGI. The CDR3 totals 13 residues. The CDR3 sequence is CASSLQGEEKLFF. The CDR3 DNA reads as TGTGCCAGCAGCCTTCAGGGGGAAGAAAAACTGTTTTTT.

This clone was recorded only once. The CDR3 nucleotides read TGTGCCAGCAGCTTAAGGGCCAGAAACACTGAAGCTTTCTTT. Its translation: CASSLRARNTEAFF. The chain carries TRBV7-8 and TRBJ1-1, with D unresolved. V was pared by 2 bases and J by 2 bases, with 9 bases between. CDR1 is SGHVS and CDR2 is FQNEAQ in the germline V gene. CDR3 length: 14 amino acids.

The CDR3 DNA sequence: TGTGCCAGCCGGGAGGGTAATAGCAATCAGCCCCAGCATTTT. It encodes CASREGNSNQPQHF. V gene TRBV28 combines with J gene TRBJ1-5; no reliable D call. Trimming took 8 bases from V and 0 from J, leaving 11 bases between them. The CDR3 covers 14 residues. Germline assignment: CDR1 MDHEN and CDR2 SYDVKM.

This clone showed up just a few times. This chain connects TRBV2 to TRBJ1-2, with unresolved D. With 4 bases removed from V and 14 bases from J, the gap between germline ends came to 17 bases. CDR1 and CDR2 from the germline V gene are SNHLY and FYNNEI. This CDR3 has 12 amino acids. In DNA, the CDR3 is TGTGCCAGCAGTGGCGAAGGGCCCCGCGGTACCTTC. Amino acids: CASSGEGPRGTF. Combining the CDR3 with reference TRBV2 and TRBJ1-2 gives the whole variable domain EPEVTQTPSHQVTQMGQEVILRCVPISNHLYFYWYRQILGQKVEFLVSFYNNEISEKSEIFDDQFSVERPDGSNFTLKIRSTKLEDSAMYFCASSGEGPRGTFGSGTRLTVV.

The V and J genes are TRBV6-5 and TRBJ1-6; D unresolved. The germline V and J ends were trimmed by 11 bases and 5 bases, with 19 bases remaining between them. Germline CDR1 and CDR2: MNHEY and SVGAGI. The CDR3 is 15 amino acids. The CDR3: CAAGVVQSNNSPLHF. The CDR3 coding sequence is TGTGCCGCAGGTGTCGTCCAGAGTAATAATTCACCCCTCCACTTT.

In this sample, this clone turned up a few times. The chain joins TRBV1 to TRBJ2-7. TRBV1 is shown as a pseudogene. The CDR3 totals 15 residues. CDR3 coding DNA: TGCACCAGCAGCCATGCCCCCCCATGGTCCTACGAGCAGTACTTC. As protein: CTSSHAPPWSYEQYF.

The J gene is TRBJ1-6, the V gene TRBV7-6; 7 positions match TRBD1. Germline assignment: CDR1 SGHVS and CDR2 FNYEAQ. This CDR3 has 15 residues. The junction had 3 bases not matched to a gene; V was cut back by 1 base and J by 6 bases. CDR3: CASSLEAGGNSPLHF. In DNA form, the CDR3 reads TGTGCCAGCAGCTTAGAAGCAGGGGGTAATTCACCCCTCCACTTT.

This CDR3 reads CASSLAQAEATYGYTF. The CDR3 coding sequence is TGTGCCAGCAGCCTAGCACAAGCCGAGGCTACCTATGGCTACACCTTC. J is TRBJ1-2 and V is TRBV3-1 (or the pseudogene TRBV3-2); D gene uncertain. With 4 bases removed from V and 4 bases from J, the gap between germline ends came to 19 bases. Per the germline V gene, CDR1 is LGHDT and CDR2 is YNNKEL (reference sequence). CDR3 length: 16 amino acids.